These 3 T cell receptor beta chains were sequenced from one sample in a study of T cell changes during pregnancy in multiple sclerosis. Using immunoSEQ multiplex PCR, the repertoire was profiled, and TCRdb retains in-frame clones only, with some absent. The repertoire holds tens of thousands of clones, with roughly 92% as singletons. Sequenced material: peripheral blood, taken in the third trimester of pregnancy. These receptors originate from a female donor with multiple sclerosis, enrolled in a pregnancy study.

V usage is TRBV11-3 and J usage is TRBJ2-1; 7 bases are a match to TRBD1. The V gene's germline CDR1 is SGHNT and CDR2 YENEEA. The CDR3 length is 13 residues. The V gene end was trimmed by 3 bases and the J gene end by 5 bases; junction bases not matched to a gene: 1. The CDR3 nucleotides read TGTGCCAGCAGCTTGACAGGGAACAATGAGCAGTTCTTC. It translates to CASSLTGNNEQFF.

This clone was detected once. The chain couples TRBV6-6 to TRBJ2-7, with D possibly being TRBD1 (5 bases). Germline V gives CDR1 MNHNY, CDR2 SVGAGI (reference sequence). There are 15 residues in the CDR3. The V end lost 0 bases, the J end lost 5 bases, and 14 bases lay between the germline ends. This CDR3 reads CASSYSPRVSNEQYF. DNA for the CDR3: TGTGCCAGCAGTTACTCCCCCAGGGTGTCCAACGAGCAGTACTTC.

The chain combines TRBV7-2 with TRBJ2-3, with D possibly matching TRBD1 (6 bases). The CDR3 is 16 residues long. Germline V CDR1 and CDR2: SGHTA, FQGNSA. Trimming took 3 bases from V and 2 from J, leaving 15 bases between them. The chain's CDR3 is CASSLGTKPFTDTQYF. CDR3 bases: TGTGCCAGCAGCTTGGGGACAAAACCATTCACAGATACGCAGTATTTT.